In its sample, the clone carrying this T cell receptor beta chain was seen many times. Its antigen is not identified. The data are from a study of T cell repertoires in cytomegalovirus infection. At the level of the study: Matching HLA type and CMV infection were both indicated by public TCR beta signatures. Study-wide points: It was HLA-C-restricted CMV-specific TCR beta clonotypes that dominated the response ex vivo. Individuals carrying CMV plus the relevant HLA were identified by cumulative frequency of public TCR beta families.

The V gene's germline CDR1 is SGHTA and CDR2 FQGTGA. V lost 3 bases and J lost 6; bases outside the gene matches: 5. This CDR3 has 13 amino acids. TCRdb analysed the reads with MiXCR anew, one entry per CDR3 protein. The sample yields just over 150,000 distinct CDR3 sequences, roughly a quarter seen once. The rearrangement links TRBV7-3 to TRBJ2-7; 7 nucleotides match TRBD1. Sequenced sample: PBMCs. The TCR was taken from a human donor in good health (CMV status not recorded). Some clones in this sample may be carry-over from other donors' samples. CDR3 amino acids: CASSLDGTAEQYF. The CDR3 bases are TGTGCCAGCAGCTTGGACGGGACAGCCGAGCAGTACTTC.